A selection of T cell receptor beta chains follows, all from one sample in a study of T cells in localized non-small cell lung cancer. The data were produced by immunoSEQ multiplex PCR, yet TCRdb's version contains in-frame clones alone and is incomplete. The sample lists fewer than 45,000 clones; about 90% were seen once. Sequenced material: peripheral blood, taken before any cancer treatment. All receptors come from a man between 40 and 70 years old with stage I lung adenocarcinoma. Both conserved end residues are part of each CDR3. The D gene is left open where the match is weak. Rows may omit the clone size; those that give it use once, few, many or a size class.

abundance	v_gene	d_gene	j_gene	CDR3aa	CDR3nt
.	TRBV7-3	TRBD2	TRBJ2-1	CASSLGLGLYNEQFF	TGTGCCAGCAGCCTGGGACTAGGTCTCTACAATGAGCAGTTCTTC
.	TRBV4-1	.	TRBJ2-7	CASSQGVMRVADSYEQYF	TGCGCCAGCAGCCAAGGAGTAATGAGGGTAGCGGATTCCTACGAGCAGTACTTC
few	TRBV5-4	TRBD2	TRBJ2-5	CASSPRGGSSSETQYF	TGTGCCAGCAGCCCCCGGGGGGGGAGCTCCTCGGAGACCCAGTACTTC
.	TRBV7-3	TRBD2	TRBJ2-5	CAGSLTGLAGGMETQYF	TGTGCCGGCAGCTTAACGGGACTAGCGGGAGGGATGGAGACCCAGTACTTC
.	TRBV2	TRBD1	TRBJ1-1	CASINTGTGVFEAFF	TGTGCCAGCATTAACACCGGGACAGGGGTTTTTGAAGCTTTCTTT
.	TRBV14	.	TRBJ2-1	CASRGDSYNEQFF	TGTGCCAGCAGGGGAGACTCCTACAATGAGCAGTTCTTC
few	TRBV4-1	.	TRBJ1-1	CASSPRALNTEAFF	TGCGCCAGCAGCCCCCGGGCCTTGAACACTGAAGCTTTCTTT
.	TRBV27	.	TRBJ1-2	CASGRPNNYGYTF	TGTGCCAGCGGCAGGCCAAATAACTATGGCTACACCTTC
.	TRBV23-1	.	TRBJ1-1	CASRTPGEGRSGLNTEAFF	TGCGCCAGCAGAACCCCCGGCGAGGGCAGATCGGGCCTGAACACTGAAGCTTTCTTT
.	TRBV30	TRBD2	TRBJ2-3	CAWSVTGTSGSDTQYF	TGTGCCTGGAGTGTAACGGGGACTAGCGGGTCAGATACGCAGTATTTT
.	TRBV7-9	.	TRBJ2-3	CASSLTGDGTPTDTQYF	TGTGCCAGCAGCTTAACCGGGGACGGGACCCCCACAGATACGCAGTATTTT
few	TRBV15	.	TRBJ2-5	CATSRTDGTQYF	TGTGCCACCAGCAGAACAGACGGGACCCAGTACTTC
.	TRBV7-3	TRBD1	TRBJ2-5	CASSLADRGRKTQYF	TGTGCCAGCAGCCTTGCTGACAGGGGTCGAAAGACCCAGTACTTC
.	TRBV29-1	.	TRBJ2-1	CSVGELERYGDEQFF	TGCAGCGTTGGGGAACTAGAGAGATACGGCGATGAGCAGTTCTTC
.	TRBV28	.	TRBJ2-3	CASLSPSLGDTQYF	TGTGCCTCTCTCTCCCCTTCTTTAGGGGATACGCAGTATTTT
.	TRBV4-2	.	TRBJ2-7	CASSPTRGGAYEQYF	TGTGCCAGCAGCCCCACCAGGGGGGGGGCCTACGAGCAGTACTTC
.	TRBV7-3	TRBD2	TRBJ2-3	CASSLRGSGSTDTQYF	TGTGCCAGCAGCTTACGGGGTAGCGGGAGCACAGATACGCAGTATTTT
few	TRBV7-9	.	TRBJ2-1	CASSLHGVTEQFF	TGTGCCAGCAGCTTGCACGGGGTGACTGAGCAGTTCTTC
once	TRBV5-4	.	TRBJ2-3	CASSLPPANQDTQYF	TGTGCCAGCAGCTTGCCCCCAGCGAATCAGGATACGCAGTATTTT
.	TRBV11-3	.	TRBJ2-7	CASSLIDGYEQYF	TGTGCCAGCAGCTTAATCGACGGGTACGAGCAGTACTTC
.	TRBV6-1	.	TRBJ1-5	CASGLNQPQHF	TGTGCCAGCGGACTTAATCAGCCCCAGCATTTT
once	TRBV2	.	TRBJ2-1	CASKRGGSSYNEQFF	TGTGCCAGCAAACGGGGTGGGAGCTCCTACAATGAGCAGTTCTTC
.	TRBV10-3	.	TRBJ2-1	CASTGTNNEQFF	TGTGCCAGCACCGGGACCAACAATGAGCAGTTCTTC
.	TRBV5-4	.	TRBJ1-4	CASSLPATNEKLFF	TGTGCCAGCAGCTTGCCGGCAACTAATGAAAAACTGTTTTTT
.	TRBV25-1	TRBD2	TRBJ2-2	CASSGTSGRDTGELFF	TGTGCCAGCAGTGGGACTAGCGGGAGAGACACCGGGGAGCTGTTTTTT
.	TRBV14	TRBD2	TRBJ2-1	CASSIGLARLSRGLDEQFF	TGTGCCAGCAGCATTGGACTAGCGAGGCTCTCTCGAGGTTTAGATGAGCAGTTCTTC
.	TRBV19	.	TRBJ2-7	CASSISGTPSEQYF	TGTGCCAGTAGTATTTCTGGGACTCCCTCCGAGCAGTACTTC
.	TRBV6-1	.	TRBJ2-7	CASSEGPVVLYEQYF	TGTGCCAGCAGTGAGGGACCTGTGGTGCTCTACGAGCAGTACTTC
once	TRBV5-1	.	TRBJ1-1	CASSSGGFAEAFF	TGCGCCAGCAGCTCAGGAGGTTTCGCTGAAGCTTTCTTT
.	TRBV4-2	.	TRBJ2-7	CASSQDRRGREDEQYF	TGTGCCAGCAGCCAAGACCGGAGGGGGAGGGAAGACGAGCAGTACTTC
.	TRBV7-2	TRBD1	TRBJ2-5	CASSLGWGDRGKTQYF	TGTGCCAGCAGCTTAGGGTGGGGGGACAGGGGCAAGACCCAGTACTTC
.	TRBV28	TRBD2	TRBJ2-7	CASSLTGGSYEQYF	TGTGCCAGCAGTTTAACGGGAGGCTCCTACGAGCAGTACTTC
.	TRBV7-2	TRBD2	TRBJ2-7	CASSLTSGRAYEQYF	TGTGCCAGCAGCCTGACTAGCGGGAGGGCCTACGAGCAGTACTTC
.	TRBV30	.	TRBJ2-3	CAWSLSGYTDTQYF	TGTGCCTGGAGTCTCAGCGGATACACAGATACGCAGTATTTT
.	TRBV9	TRBD1	TRBJ1-2	CASSPGTEGRGYTF	TGTGCCAGCAGCCCCGGGACAGAGGGCCGCGGCTACACCTTC
.	TRBV10-3	TRBD2	TRBJ2-1	CAISDLTSGYNEQFF	TGTGCCATCAGTGATCTGACTAGCGGCTACAATGAGCAGTTCTTC
.	TRBV27	.	TRBJ2-7	CASSRSGPGEQYF	TGTGCCAGCAGTAGATCAGGGCCGGGGGAGCAGTACTTC
.	TRBV5-1	.	TRBJ2-7	CASSPFRTRTYEQYF	TGCGCCAGCAGCCCGTTCAGGACGCGCACCTACGAGCAGTACTTC
.	TRBV11-3	TRBD2	TRBJ2-1	CASSKTSGREHNEQFF	TGTGCCAGCAGCAAGACTAGCGGGAGGGAACACAATGAGCAGTTCTTC
.	TRBV10-3	.	TRBJ1-6	CAIKEGDNSPLHF	TGTGCCATCAAGGAAGGGGATAATTCACCCCTCCACTTT
.	TRBV6-5	TRBD1	TRBJ1-1	CASRDRAGSTEAFF	TGTGCCAGCAGAGACAGGGCGGGTAGCACTGAAGCTTTCTTT